The sequence of this T cell receptor (beta chain) was determined in a study of blood T cell repertoires in COVID-19. Turning to the study itself: Spain, Italy and the United States supplied samples that represented acute and convalescent COVID-19.

TCRdb keeps only in-frame clones here, not all; method: immunoSEQ multiplex PCR. The sample lists roughly 360,000 clones, approximately 87% occurring once. Germline CDR1 and CDR2: MNHEY and SVGAGI. Trimming pared 7 bases from V and 8 bases from J, leaving 15 bases between. This CDR3 is built from 14 residues. The source is a man under 40 who had recovered from COVID-19. What was sequenced was PBMCs or T cells enriched from blood (not recorded which). V gene TRBV6-5 combines with J gene TRBJ1-6; D gene uncertain. The chain's CDR3 is CASKLTDGDSPLHF. CDR3 bases: TGTGCCAGCAAGCTTACCGACGGGGATTCACCCCTCCACTTT.